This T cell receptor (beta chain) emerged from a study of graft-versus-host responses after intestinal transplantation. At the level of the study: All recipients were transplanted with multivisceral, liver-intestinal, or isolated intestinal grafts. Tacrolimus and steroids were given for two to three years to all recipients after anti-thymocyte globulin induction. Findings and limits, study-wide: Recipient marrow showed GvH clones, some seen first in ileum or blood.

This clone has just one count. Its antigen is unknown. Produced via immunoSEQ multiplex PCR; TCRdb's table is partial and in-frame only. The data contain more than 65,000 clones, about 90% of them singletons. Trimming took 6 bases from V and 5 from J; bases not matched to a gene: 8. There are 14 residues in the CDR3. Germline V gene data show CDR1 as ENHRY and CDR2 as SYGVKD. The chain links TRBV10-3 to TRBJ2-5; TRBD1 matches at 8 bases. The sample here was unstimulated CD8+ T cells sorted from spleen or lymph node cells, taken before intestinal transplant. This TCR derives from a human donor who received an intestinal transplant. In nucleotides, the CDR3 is TGTGCCATCAGGACGGACAGGGCAGGGGAGACCCAGTACTTC. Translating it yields CAIRTDRAGETQYF.